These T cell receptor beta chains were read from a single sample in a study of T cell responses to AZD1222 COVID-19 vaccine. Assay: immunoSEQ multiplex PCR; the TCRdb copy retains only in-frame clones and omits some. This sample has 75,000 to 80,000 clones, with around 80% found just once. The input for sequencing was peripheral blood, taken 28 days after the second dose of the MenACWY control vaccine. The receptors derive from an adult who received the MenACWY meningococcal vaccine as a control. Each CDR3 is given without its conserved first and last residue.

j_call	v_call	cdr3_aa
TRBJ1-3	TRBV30	AWNPGAGGNTIY
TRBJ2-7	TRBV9	ASTPGPSSYEQY
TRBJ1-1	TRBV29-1	SVRQGGNTEAF
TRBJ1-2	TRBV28	ASSSETGTYGYT
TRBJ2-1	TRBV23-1	ASSRLTPGQGGHLSYNEQF
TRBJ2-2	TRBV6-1	ASSEAGQITGELF
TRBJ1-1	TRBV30	AWSVDRGNTEAF
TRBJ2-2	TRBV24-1	ATSPGGSGELF
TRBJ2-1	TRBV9	ASSVEGRDEQF
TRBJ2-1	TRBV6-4	ASSDSKVGGKQF
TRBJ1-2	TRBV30	AWSVLRGTSYGYT
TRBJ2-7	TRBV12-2	ASRFSRTGLSYEQY
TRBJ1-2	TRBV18	ASSPRGGRGYT
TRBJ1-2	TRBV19	ASGPPNYGYT
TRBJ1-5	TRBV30	AWDYSNQPQH
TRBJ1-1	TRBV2	ASNNRDRGYTEAF
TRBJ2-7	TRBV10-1	ASSEGGRELNYEQY
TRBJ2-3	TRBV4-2	ASSQDRGAGDLSTDTQY
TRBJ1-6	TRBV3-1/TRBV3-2	ASSQAPNSPLH
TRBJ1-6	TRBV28	ASSLSWTGEISPLH